This paragraph covers one T cell receptor (beta chain) sequence. Antigen: not known. This sample stems from a study of T cells in Graves' hyperthyroidism and ophthalmopathy. At the level of the study: Before any treatment, at initial diagnosis, peripheral blood was collected. Study results and limitations: With a median lead of approximately 6 months before onset, the model predicted ophthalmopathy. Blood also contained most expanded thyroid clonotypes above 0.001.

Amplified TCR beta CDR3 regions came from RNA transcripts. An initial round of RT-PCR targeting the TCR CDR3 relied on the HTBI primer set. TCRdb re-derived calls from the multiplex PCR reads in MiXCR, one entry per CDR3 protein. Here the sample spans roughly 710,000 distinct CDR3 sequences, 35% being singletons. Pregnant or lactating patients were excluded, as were those with uncontrolled infection or other autoimmune disease. Per germline, CDR1 SGHVS and CDR2 FQNEAQ. V was clipped by 5 bases and J by 7 bases; unmatched bases: 12. The CDR3 has 15 amino acids. What was sequenced was blood. The TCR originated in a woman aged 40 to 49 with Graves' hyperthyroidism. This chain joins TRBV7-8 and TRBJ2-7, with 9 positions matching TRBD2. The DNA of the CDR3 is TGTGCCAGCAGCCAAGGCGGGGGGGCCAACAATGAGCAGTACTTC. Translating it yields CASSQGGGANNEQYF.